The 23 T cell receptor beta chains in this list originate from one sample, sequenced in a study of blood T cell repertoires in COVID-19. Only in-frame clones appear in the TCRdb table, and some are missing; sequencing was by immunoSEQ multiplex PCR. The repertoire consists of 150,000 to 200,000 clones, with 75% to 85% occurring once and the leading ten covering roughly 1.4%. Sequencing used peripheral blood. These receptors were collected from a human donor in a cohort sampled during active COVID-19.

The chain employs TRBV4-3 and TRBJ1-2, with TRBD1 matching over 8 bases. Germline loops: CDR1 LGHNA, CDR2 YSLEER. V gave up 0 bases and J gave up 6 bases; unmatched junction bases: 6. The CDR3 is 15 amino acids. DNA of the CDR3: TGCGCCAGCAGCCAAGAAGGACAGGGTAGAGATGGCTACACCTTC. This sequence encodes CASSQEGQGRDGYTF.

The CDR3 region is CASSLLMGQTNYGYTF. CDR3 nucleotides: TGTGCCAGCAGCCTACTTATGGGACAGACTAACTATGGCTACACCTTC. The chain is built from TRBV7-9 and TRBJ1-2; 7 bases agree with TRBD1. Germline loops: CDR1 SEHNR, CDR2 FQNEAQ (reference sequence). This CDR3 has 16 amino acids. The J segment lost 0 bases and the V segment lost 5 bases, leaving 9 bases of the junction unmatched.

The chain's CDR3 is CASSLSLRGEQYF. The CDR3 nucleotides are TGTGCCAGCAGCTTAAGTCTCCGGGGGGAGCAGTACTTC. The V and J genes are TRBV7-6 and TRBJ2-7; TRBD2 is a possible D gene (6 bases). Germline V CDR1 and CDR2: SGHVS, FNYEAQ. Trimming took off 2 bases at V and 7 bases at J, with 12 bases between the two ends. The CDR3 spans 13 residues.

J is TRBJ1-4 and V is TRBV7-8; possible D gene TRBD1, 6 bases. The CDR3 extends over 16 amino acids. CDR1 is SGHVS, CDR2 FQNEAQ, per germline. V shed 5 bases and J shed 8 bases, with 21 bases lying between them. The CDR3 loop reads CASSPPPRRGGEKLFF. CDR3 sequence (DNA): TGTGCCAGCAGCCCCCCTCCCCGCAGGGGAGGGGAAAAACTGTTTTTT. The full variable domain, completed using reference TRBV7-8 and TRBJ1-4, is GAGVSQSPRYKVAKRGQDVALRCDPISGHVSLFWYQQALGQGPEFLTYFQNEAQLDKSGLPSDRFFAERPEGSVSTLKIQRTQQEDSAVYLCASSPPPRRGGEKLFFGSGTQLSVL.

The table lists this clone with a few counts. This sequence joins TRBV27 and TRBJ1-2; a weak D match, TRBD1 (6 bases). Germline assignment: CDR1 MNHEY and CDR2 SMNVEV (reference sequence). This CDR3 is 14 amino acids long. The V gene lost 3 bases and the J gene lost 4 bases, with 12 bases spanning the gap. This chain's CDR3 is CASSFHREGYGYTF. The CDR3 bases are TGTGCCAGCAGTTTCCACAGGGAAGGCTATGGCTACACCTTC.

The count of this clone is one. The genes are TRBV7-2 and TRBJ1-5; D remains unclear. V gave up 8 bases and J gave up 0 bases, with 14 bases separating them. The length of the CDR3 is 15 residues. CDR1 SGHTA and CDR2 FQGNSA come from the germline V gene. CDR3 sequence: CASQRVEGSNQPQHF. Written as DNA, the CDR3 is TGTGCCAGCCAAAGGGTGGAGGGTAGCAATCAGCCCCAGCATTTT.

This rearrangement joins TRBV7-6 to TRBJ2-7; D not certain. V dropped 1 base and J dropped 0 bases, with 10 bases sitting between them. CDR3 length: 15 residues. Germline CDR1 is SGHVS and CDR2 is FNYEAQ. CDR3 nucleotide sequence: TGTGCCAGCAGCTTAGAAGCCTCCTACTCCTACGAGCAGTACTTC. Translation: CASSLEASYSYEQYF.

The gene calls are TRBV10-3 and TRBJ2-3; 7 bases align to TRBD2. Germline CDR1 reads ENHRY; CDR2 reads SYGVKD. This CDR3 spans 16 amino acids. After removal of 6 bases from V and 2 bases from J, the junction contained 11 bases not matched to a gene. This CDR3 is CAIRETSGAFTDTQYF. CDR3 nucleotide sequence: TGTGCCATCAGGGAAACGAGCGGGGCCTTCACAGATACGCAGTATTTT.

The V gene is TRBV5-6, the J gene TRBJ2-2; TRBD1 aligns across 8 bases. The CDR3 is 15 residues long. Germline trimming cut 4 bases from V and 5 bases from J; bases unmatched to any gene: 7. The germline V gene encodes CDR1 SGHDT and CDR2 YYEEEE. CDR3 protein: CASSPVRTGTGELFF. DNA for the CDR3: TGTGCCAGCAGCCCGGTTAGGACAGGGACCGGGGAGCTGTTTTTT.

This clone was counted only a few times. CDR3 region: CASSQTRNSPLHF. The DNA of the CDR3 is TGCGCCAGCAGTCAGACTCGTAATTCACCCCTCCACTTT. The chain links TRBV10-1 to TRBJ1-6; D gene ambiguous. Trimming took 5 bases from V and 6 from J, leaving 8 bases between them. The CDR3 length is 13 residues. Germline-derived CDR1 and CDR2 are WNHNN and SYGVQD (reference sequence).

This clone was recorded a few times. This chain joins TRBV6-5 and TRBJ1-2; 9 nucleotides align to TRBD1. This CDR3 contains 13 residues. Trimming at V came to 4 bases and at J to 4 bases, leaving 1 base not matched to a gene. Germline V gene data show CDR1 as MNHEY and CDR2 as SVGAGI. The CDR3 bases are TGTGCCAGCAGTTCACAGGGGGCCTATGGCTACACCTTC. Protein: CASSSQGAYGYTF.

The J gene is TRBJ2-1, the V gene TRBV7-9, with D perhaps TRBD2 (5 bases). Germline CDR1 SEHNR, CDR2 FQNEAQ (reference sequence). CDR3 length: 13 residues. The V end was cut by 7 bases, the J end by 4 bases, with 11 bases between. CDR3 sequence: CASTRGDYNEQFF. Written as DNA, the CDR3 is TGTGCCAGCACACGGGGAGATTACAATGAGCAGTTCTTC. Drawing the rest from reference TRBV7-9 and TRBJ2-1, the complete variable domain is DTGVSQNPRHKITKRGQNVTFRCDPISEHNRLYWYRQTLGQGPEFLTYFQNEAQLEKSRLLSDRFSAERPKGSFSTLEIQRTEQGDSAMYLCASTRGDYNEQFFGPGTRLTVL.

This clone was recorded once. The J gene is TRBJ1-6, the V gene TRBV19; TRBD1 aligns across 7 bases. The CDR3 spans 14 residues. The V and J ends lost 6 bases and 10 bases, in that order; junction bases with no gene match: 9. In germline, CDR1 is LNHDA, CDR2 SQIVND (reference sequence). This CDR3 reads CASSQGVRVSPLHF. As DNA, the CDR3 is TGTGCCAGTAGCCAGGGGGTCAGGGTATCACCCCTCCACTTT. The whole variable domain, filled in from reference TRBV19 and TRBJ1-6, reads DGGITQSPKYLFRKEGQNVTLSCEQNLNHDAMYWYRQDPGQGLRLIYYSQIVNDFQKGDIAEGYSVSREKKESFPLTVTSAQKNPTAFYLCASSQGVRVSPLHFGNGTRLTVT.

The genes are TRBV28 and TRBJ1-2; 7 bases agree with TRBD1. After removal of 7 bases from V and 4 bases from J, the junction contained 6 bases not matched to a gene. There are 13 residues in the CDR3. Germline-derived CDR1 and CDR2 are MDHEN and SYDVKM. The CDR3 region has the DNA TGTGCCAGCATTCAACAGGGGAGCTATGGCTACACCTTC. This translates into CASIQQGSYGYTF.

The chain has TRBV9 and TRBJ2-3; 11 nucleotides line up with TRBD1. Germline loops: CDR1 SGDLS, CDR2 YYNGEE. CDR3 length equals 18 residues. V shed 3 bases, J shed 0 bases, and the junction held 9 bases outside the gene matches. The CDR3 protein is CASSGGQGALPSTDTQYF. The CDR3 DNA sequence: TGTGCCAGCAGCGGCGGACAGGGGGCTCTCCCTAGCACAGATACGCAGTATTTT.

The V and J genes are TRBV27 and TRBJ2-7, with D perhaps TRBD1 (5 bases). The CDR3 totals 12 residues. The V end lost 4 bases, the J end lost 3 bases, and 7 bases lay between the germline ends. The V gene's germline CDR1 is MNHEY and CDR2 SMNVEV (reference sequence). The CDR3 spells CASSWTHYEQYF. The CDR3 DNA reads as TGTGCCAGCAGTTGGACACACTACGAGCAGTACTTC.

This sequence joins TRBV7-8 and TRBJ2-7, with 8 bases that match TRBD1. With V trimmed by 3 bases and J by 1 base, 11 bases remained unmatched. Germline lookup yields CDR1 SGHVS and CDR2 FQNEAQ. The CDR3 runs to 17 residues. As DNA, the CDR3 is TGTGCCAGCAGCTTGCTATACGGACAGGGTAGTTCCTACGAGCAGTACTTC. Translating gives CASSLLYGQGSSYEQYF.

This clone was counted a single time. The chain uses TRBV5-1 and TRBJ2-5, with 10 bases fitting TRBD2. This CDR3 comprises 15 residues. With V trimmed by 7 bases and J by 5 bases, 11 bases remained unmatched. Germline V gene data show CDR1 as SGHRS and CDR2 as YFSETQ. In DNA, the CDR3 is TGCGCCAGCGCCCCTTTGACTAGCGGGTTGGAGACCCAGTACTTC. Its translation: CASAPLTSGLETQYF.

As concerns this clone: Other DNA sequences in this sample translate to the same CDR3. The chain couples TRBV19 to TRBJ2-7, with 7 bases identical to TRBD2. The CDR3 spans 14 residues. The ends lost 3 bases at V and 0 bases at J; junction bases unmatched: 2. CDR1 and CDR2 (germline): LNHDA, SQIVND (reference sequence). DNA for the CDR3: TGTGCCAGTAGTATCCGCGGGAGCTCCTACGAGCAGTACTTC. It is translated as CASSIRGSSYEQYF.

The V gene is TRBV25-1, the J gene TRBJ2-7, with D tentatively TRBD1 (6 bases). Trimming pared 4 bases from V and 0 bases from J, leaving 7 bases between. Germline CDR1 is MGHDK and CDR2 is SYGVNS. The CDR3 extends over 13 amino acids. Here the CDR3 reads CASSGTVSYEQYF. The CDR3 DNA sequence: TGTGCCAGCAGTGGGACAGTCTCCTACGAGCAGTACTTC.

The chain has TRBV10-3 and TRBJ2-2; 7 nucleotides align to TRBD2. V was pared by 11 bases and J by 3 bases, with 12 bases of the junction left unmatched. In germline, CDR1 is ENHRY, CDR2 SYGVKD. The CDR3 loop spans 15 amino acids. This CDR3 is CASSPGGGDTGELFF. DNA for the CDR3: TGTGCCTCTTCCCCGGGGGGAGGGGACACCGGGGAGCTGTTTTTT.

This clone has a single count. The chain has TRBV10-1 and TRBJ1-1; 9 bases line up with TRBD1. After removal of 10 bases from V and 3 bases from J, the junction contained 6 bases not matched to a gene. The germline CDR1 and CDR2 sequences are WNHNN and SYGVQD (reference sequence). This CDR3 region has 13 residues. The CDR3 sequence is CATKGQGHTEAFF. CDR3 bases: TGCGCCACGAAAGGACAGGGGCACACTGAAGCTTTCTTT.

For this clone: Other DNA variants within this sample encode the same CDR3. This chain joins TRBV7-2 and TRBJ2-5, with D possibly TRBD1 on 6 matching bases. CDR3 length: 13 residues. V lost 1 base and J lost 5, with 8 bases in between. CDR1 is SGHTA, CDR2 FQGNSA, per germline. As DNA, the CDR3 is TGTGCCAGCAGCTTAGAACAGGGCGAGACCCAGTACTTC. The encoded protein is CASSLEQGETQYF.